The source of this T cell receptor beta chain is a study of OX40 agonist ivuxolimab in advanced cancers. The CDR3 runs to 17 residues. V shed 4 bases and J shed 1 base, with 18 bases lying between them. Germline CDR1 reads WSHSY; CDR2 reads SAAADI. This table comes from immunoSEQ multiplex PCR, and its TCRdb copy is limited to in-frame clones, with some not included. The profile shows 12,000 to 15,000 clones, under 85% of them singletons. The sequence was collected from an adult with an advanced solid tumor such as melanoma, head and neck, liver or kidney cancer. The sequenced sample was CD4+ or CD8+ T cells sorted from blood, obtained in a trial of the OX40 agonist ivuxolimab. This rearrangement joins TRBV10-2 to TRBJ2-3, with D perhaps TRBD2 (5 bases). This CDR3 reads CASSANRLEGRTDTQYF. The CDR3 bases are TGCGCCAGCAGTGCCAATCGGTTAGAGGGCCGCACAGATACGCAGTATTTT.